This T cell receptor beta chain originates from a study of blood T cell repertoires in COVID-19. Overall study: The study drew acute and convalescent COVID-19 samples from the United States, Italy and Spain.

Seattle-derived patients entered the study during active infection and were followed longitudinally. This CDR3 has 14 residues. CDR1 is MNHEY, CDR2 SVGAGI, per germline. Trimming cost V 6 bases and J 3 bases; bases outside gene matches: 3. This table comes from immunoSEQ multiplex PCR, and its TCRdb copy is limited to in-frame clones, with some not included. The sample lists some 350,000 clones; more than 75% were seen once. Sequenced material: peripheral blood. This sequence joins TRBV6-5 and TRBJ1-3, with 9 bases identical to TRBD1. The origin of this receptor is a woman in her 50s with COVID-19, enrolled during active disease. The CDR3 loop is CASRWTGVGNTIYF. CDR3 DNA: TGTGCCAGCAGATGGACAGGGGTTGGAAACACCATATATTTT.